Presented here are 5 T cell receptor beta chains from one specimen sequenced in a study of post-analysis software for immune sequencing data. Findings and caveats of the study: About five TRBV segments, including TRBV5-6, TRBV5-1 and TRBV20-1, were more frequent in patients than controls.

Prepared libraries of TCR beta cDNA carried unique molecular identifiers. MiXCR, run by TCRdb on the PCR reads, gives a single entry per CDR3 protein. Seen here are 400,000 to 500,000 distinct CDR3 sequences, about 40% observed once, and the top ten hold approximately 7.1%. These receptors have no known antigen. Sequencing was carried out using blood. The receptors shown here come from a girl aged 2-9 years with multiple sclerosis.

This chain uses TRBV5-1 with TRBJ1-4, with D perhaps TRBD1 (5 bases). This CDR3 region has 15 residues. With 0 bases removed from V and 7 bases from J, the gap between germline ends came to 13 bases. In germline, CDR1 is SGHRS, CDR2 YFSETQ. This CDR3 is CASSLGTDRGEKLFF. DNA for the CDR3: TGCGCCAGCAGCTTGGGGACCGATAGGGGTGAAAAACTGTTTTTT.

This clonotype appeared a few times. The chain recombines TRBV7-9 with TRBJ2-3, with 11 bases that match TRBD1. The CDR3 runs to 16 residues. Trimming took 3 bases from V and 6 from J; bases not matched to a gene: 8. Per the germline V gene, CDR1 is SEHNR and CDR2 is FQNEAQ (reference sequence). The CDR3 DNA follows: TGTGCCAGCAGCTTCGGGGACAGGGGGTTCAAGGATACGCAGTATTTT. This gives the protein CASSFGDRGFKDTQYF.

This clonotype was found a few times. The chain employs TRBV6-5 and TRBJ2-1; D is perhaps TRBD1 (5 bases). Germline CDR1 is MNHEY and CDR2 is SVGAGI. The CDR3 runs 14 residues. V shed 0 bases and J shed 6 bases, with 9 bases lying between them. This CDR3 reads CASSYSSGRNEQFF. The CDR3 coding sequence is TGTGCCAGCAGTTACTCTTCAGGGCGCAATGAGCAGTTCTTC.

The CDR3 sequence is CASSLWGPYEQYF. The CDR3 bases are TGCGCCAGCAGCTTATGGGGGCCCTACGAGCAGTACTTC. V gene TRBV5-1 combines with J gene TRBJ2-7; D might be TRBD1 (6 bases). Deletions cut 2 bases from V and 2 bases from J, with 8 bases between. The CDR3 consists of 13 residues. CDR1 and CDR2 from the germline V gene are SGHRS and YFSETQ.

The gene calls are TRBV20-1 and TRBJ1-5; no clear D gene. This CDR3 contains 16 residues. Germline V lookup: CDR1 DFQATT, CDR2 SNEGSKA (reference sequence). V was cut by 1 base and J by 0 bases, with 13 bases left in between. The CDR3 reads CSARARRLFSNQPQHF. The DNA of the CDR3 is TGCAGTGCTAGAGCCCGGAGACTCTTTAGCAATCAGCCCCAGCATTTT.